These 3 T cell receptor beta chains were sequenced from one sample in a study of OX40 agonist ivuxolimab in advanced cancers. The method was immunoSEQ multiplex PCR; TCRdb's version includes in-frame clones alone and lacks a portion of them. The sample has roughly 89,000 clones; roughly 88% are singletons. Sequences were derived from CD4+ or CD8+ T cells sorted from blood, sampled in a trial of the OX40 agonist ivuxolimab. These receptors were obtained from an adult with an advanced solid tumor such as melanoma, head and neck, liver or kidney cancer.

The chain combines TRBV20-1 with TRBJ2-7; 7 positions match TRBD1. In germline, CDR1 is DFQATT, CDR2 SNEGSKA (reference sequence). The CDR3 has 11 amino acids. Losses at the gene ends were 4 bases for V and 5 bases for J; bases not matched to a gene: 2. CDR3 sequence: CSATRGNEQYF. The CDR3 DNA is TGCAGTGCTACCAGGGGGAACGAGCAGTACTTC.

DNA of the CDR3: TGTGCCAGCAGAAGTCTAGGACAGGGCGGAAACACCATATATTTT. Translation gives CASRSLGQGGNTIYF. The chain is built from TRBV28 and TRBJ1-3; 8 bases line up with TRBD1. Losses at the gene ends were 6 bases for V and 4 bases for J; bases not matched to a gene: 8. The CDR3 is 15 residues long. CDR1 and CDR2 from the germline V gene are MDHEN and SYDVKM.

The chain carries TRBV19 and TRBJ2-3; 9 bases are a match to TRBD2. The CDR3 has 17 residues. The junction had 8 bases not matched to a gene; V was cut back by 4 bases and J by 0 bases. Germline-derived CDR1 and CDR2 are LNHDA and SQIVND (reference sequence). The CDR3, as DNA: TGTGCCAGTAGTACACGGACTAGCGCCTATAGCACAGATACGCAGTATTTT. Its translation is CASSTRTSAYSTDTQYF.